Shown below are 25 T cell receptor beta chains from a single sample sequenced in a study of cytotoxic CD8 clonotypes in ibrutinib-treated CLL. Sequenced by immunoSEQ multiplex PCR; TCRdb stores in-frame clones only, minus some. The profile covers more than 6,000 clones, with 60% to 75% appearing a single time and around 27% taken by the ten largest. The starting material was PBMCs, obtained before ibrutinib treatment. The source of these receptors is a human donor with chronic lymphocytic leukemia.

This chain uses TRBV7-2 with TRBJ2-1, with a tentative D call TRBD2 (6 bases). Per the germline V gene, CDR1 is SGHTA and CDR2 is FQGNSA. V gave up 3 bases and J gave up 7 bases, with 16 bases separating them. This CDR3 is built from 15 residues. CDR3 region: CASSFQPGVQNEQFF. Written as DNA, the CDR3 is TGTGCCAGCAGCTTCCAACCGGGAGTGCAGAATGAGCAGTTCTTC. Full variable domain (rest looked up from reference TRBV7-2 and TRBJ2-1): GAGVSQSPSNKVTEKGKDVELRCDPISGHTALYWYRQSLGQGLEFLIYFQGNSAPDKSGLPSDRFSAERTGGSVSTLTIQRTQQEDSAVYLCASSFQPGVQNEQFFGPGTRLTVL.

This clone is medium-sized by share. The chain is built from TRBV6-1 and TRBJ2-7; D is ambiguous. Germline CDR1 MNHNS, CDR2 SASEGT. The V gene lost 10 bases and the J gene lost 2 bases, with 15 bases spanning the gap. The CDR3 is made up of 13 amino acids. CDR3 protein: CAITDGTTYEQYF. The CDR3 DNA reads as TGTGCCATCACCGACGGAACGACCTACGAGCAGTACTTC.

The chain combines TRBV6-6 with TRBJ2-7; D call uncertain. Trimming left V 5 bases short and J 0 bases short, with 14 bases between. The germline V gene encodes CDR1 MNHNY and CDR2 SVGAGI (reference sequence). This CDR3 region has 15 residues. CDR3 region: CASSQAPLSSYEQYF. As DNA, the CDR3 is TGTGCCAGCAGTCAAGCACCCCTTAGCTCCTACGAGCAGTACTTC.

This clone was detected only once. This sequence joins TRBV2 and TRBJ2-3; 8 bases are a match to TRBD2. J gave up 3 bases and V 6 bases, and 11 bases lay outside the gene matches. Germline V gene data show CDR1 as SNHLY and CDR2 as FYNNEI. The CDR3 length is 16 residues. CDR3 nucleotides: TGTGCCAGCAGACCACGGGCTAGCGGGTCTACAGATACGCAGTATTTT. The encoded protein is CASRPRASGSTDTQYF.

The rearrangement uses TRBV5-1 and TRBJ2-1; 7 bases fit TRBD1. V lost 0 bases, J lost 7 bases, and 4 bases stayed unmatched. Germline loops: CDR1 SGHRS, CDR2 YFSETQ. The CDR3 spans 14 residues. This CDR3 reads CASSLGTGPNEQFF. Written as DNA, the CDR3 is TGCGCCAGCAGCTTGGGGACAGGCCCTAATGAGCAGTTCTTC.

The V gene is TRBV7-2, the J gene TRBJ1-5; D unresolved. Trimming pared 6 bases from V and 7 bases from J, leaving 13 bases between. Germline-derived CDR1 and CDR2 are SGHTA and FQGNSA. The CDR3 runs to 13 residues. The CDR3 bases are TGTGCCAGCAGTCTAGGGCGGGTCCAGCCCCAGCATTTT. Protein sequence: CASSLGRVQPQHF.

The gene calls are TRBV27 and TRBJ1-1; D is possibly TRBD1 (5 bases). The V gene lost 8 bases and the J gene lost 4 bases, with 11 bases spanning the gap. CDR3 length: 12 residues. Per the germline V gene, CDR1 is MNHEY and CDR2 is SMNVEV (reference sequence). The CDR3 sequence is CASPAGSTEAFF. CDR3 DNA sequence: TGTGCCAGCCCCGCAGGGTCCACTGAAGCTTTCTTT.

This clone was observed a few times. This chain uses TRBV2 with TRBJ1-5; possible D gene TRBD1, 5 bases. The CDR3 contains 13 residues. Germline CDR1 SNHLY, CDR2 FYNNEI. V lost 8 bases, J lost 5 bases, and 13 bases lay in between. The CDR3 bases are TGTGCCAGCTTCGGAGACAGCTATCAGCCCCAGCATTTT. Translated: CASFGDSYQPQHF.

The V call is TRBV5-4, the J call TRBJ1-2; TRBD1 agrees at 10 bases. Trimming at V came to 3 bases and at J to 5 bases, leaving 7 bases not matched to a gene. The CDR3 runs 15 residues. Germline lookup yields CDR1 SGHNT and CDR2 YYREEE (reference sequence). As DNA, the CDR3 is TGTGCCAGCAGCTCCGGGACAGGGGTCGATTATGGCTACACCTTC. It yields the protein CASSSGTGVDYGYTF.

The chain recombines TRBV19 with TRBJ1-5, with D uncertain. There are 18 residues in the CDR3. V was cut by 1 base and J by 0 bases, with 16 bases left in between. Per the germline V gene, CDR1 is LNHDA and CDR2 is SQIVND (reference sequence). CDR3 sequence reads: CASSIVGARTYSNQPQHF. The DNA for the CDR3 is TGTGCCAGTAGTATAGTCGGAGCTCGAACTTATAGCAATCAGCCCCAGCATTTT. Drawing the rest from reference TRBV19 and TRBJ1-5, the complete variable domain is DGGITQSPKYLFRKEGQNVTLSCEQNLNHDAMYWYRQDPGQGLRLIYYSQIVNDFQKGDIAEGYSVSREKKESFPLTVTSAQKNPTAFYLCASSIVGARTYSNQPQHFGDGTRLSIL.

This clone was observed a few times. The chain carries TRBV5-1 and TRBJ2-3, with a tentative D call TRBD1 (5 bases). The ends were cut back, 2 bases at V and 0 bases at J, with 10 bases in the middle. Germline V CDR1 and CDR2: SGHRS, YFSETQ. This CDR3 is 15 amino acids long. For the CDR3, the DNA is TGCGCCAGCAGCTTCCAGGGTATTAGCACAGATACGCAGTATTTT. As protein: CASSFQGISTDTQYF.

This chain connects TRBV5-1 to TRBJ1-2; D unresolved. Germline values: CDR1 SGHRS, CDR2 YFSETQ. Between the trimmed V and J ends, which lost 5 bases and 8 bases, there was a span of 19 bases. This CDR3 is built from 14 residues. As DNA, the CDR3 is TGCGCCAGCAGGGAGGTACCTTTTGTTGGCGGCTACACCTTC. Translating gives CASREVPFVGGYTF.

This clone has a handful of counts. The CDR3 region is CASKYVSGFNTEAFF. As DNA, the CDR3 is TGTGCCAGTAAATACGTTTCTGGGTTCAACACTGAAGCTTTCTTT. V gene TRBV19 combines with J gene TRBJ1-1; D gene uncertain. CDR1 and CDR2 from the germline V gene are LNHDA and SQIVND (reference sequence). The CDR3 totals 15 residues. Trimming took 7 bases from V and 2 from J, leaving 17 bases between them.

The chain combines TRBV27 with TRBJ2-7, with D unresolved. The V end was cut by 1 base, the J end by 0 bases, with 13 bases between. The CDR3 totals 16 residues. The germline CDR1 and CDR2 sequences are MNHEY and SMNVEV (reference sequence). The CDR3 region is CASSLYKQTFSYEQYF. The DNA for the CDR3 is TGTGCCAGCAGTTTATATAAACAGACGTTCTCCTACGAGCAGTACTTC.

This clone was counted between two and nine times. The gene calls are TRBV4-1 and TRBJ2-1, with TRBD2 matching 16 bases. Germline lookup yields CDR1 MGHRA and CDR2 YSYEKL. The CDR3 has 16 amino acids. Trimming removed 1 base from V and 9 bases from J; junction bases left unmatched: 3. The CDR3 sequence is CASSQVGLAGGAEQFF. The CDR3 DNA follows: TGCGCCAGCAGCCAAGTGGGACTAGCGGGGGGGGCTGAGCAGTTCTTC.

V is TRBV27 and J is TRBJ1-6; D possibly corresponds to TRBD1 (5 bases). The ends were cut back, 4 bases at V and 10 bases at J, with 14 bases in the middle. This CDR3 spans 14 amino acids. Germline CDR1 is MNHEY and CDR2 is SMNVEV (reference sequence). The CDR3: CASSWLQDGSPLHF. CDR3 in DNA: TGTGCCAGCAGTTGGTTACAGGACGGGTCACCCCTCCACTTT.

This chain links TRBV6-1 with TRBJ1-2; the D gene is possibly TRBD1 (5 bases). The CDR3 is 12 amino acids. Per germline, CDR1 MNHNS and CDR2 SASEGT. V was pared by 7 bases and J by 5 bases, with 11 bases between. CDR3 protein: CASTGTAYGYTF. For the CDR3, the DNA is TGTGCCAGCACCGGGACGGCGTATGGCTACACCTTC.

The V call is TRBV2, the J call TRBJ2-7, with a weak D call TRBD1 (6 bases). Trimming shortened V by 4 bases and J by 0 bases, and 10 bases separated the two germline ends. The CDR3 runs to 14 residues. In germline, CDR1 is SNHLY, CDR2 FYNNEI. The CDR3 here is CASSVGGYSYEQYF. In nucleotides, the CDR3 is TGTGCCAGCAGTGTAGGGGGTTACTCCTACGAGCAGTACTTC.

This chain connects TRBV5-6 to TRBJ1-2, with D hard to call. V gave up 4 bases and J gave up 4 bases, with 11 bases separating them. The CDR3 is 13 amino acids. Germline CDR1 and CDR2: SGHDT and YYEEEE. CDR3 in DNA: TGTGCCAGCAGCCGTACGGGGTCCTATGGCTACACCTTC. Translation: CASSRTGSYGYTF.

The V call is TRBV5-1, the J call TRBJ2-4, with D unclear. CDR1 is SGHRS and CDR2 is YFSETQ in the germline V gene. The CDR3 covers 10 residues. The V end was cut by 8 bases, the J end by 6 bases, with 6 bases between. For the CDR3, the DNA is TGCGCCAGTCAAATAAACATTCAGTACTTC. Amino acid sequence: CASQINIQYF.

The chain has TRBV5-1 and TRBJ2-5; 8 bases fit TRBD1. The J call may be incorrect, as the DNA end agrees better with TRBJ2-7. This CDR3 is built from 15 residues. CDR1 is SGHRS and CDR2 is YFSETQ in the germline V gene. DNA for the CDR3: TGCGCCAGCAGCGGCCACAGGGGGATTTCCTACGAGCAGTACTTC. This codes for CASSGHRGISYEQYF.

This clone was found a few times. J is TRBJ2-5 and V is TRBV10-1, with a possible D match to TRBD2 (5 bases). CDR1 and CDR2 from the germline V gene are WNHNN and SYGVQD (reference sequence). Trimming took 4 bases from V and 2 from J, leaving 8 bases between them. The CDR3 has 13 amino acids. CDR3 sequence (DNA): TGCGCCAGCAGTGTACGGGGACAAGAGACCCAGTACTTC. This encodes CASSVRGQETQYF.

This clone was seen only a few times. The chain is built from TRBV2 and TRBJ2-7; D perhaps matches TRBD2 (7 bases). Trimming stripped 8 bases from V and 6 bases from J, with 11 bases between. From germline, CDR1 is SNHLY and CDR2 FYNNEI. There are 11 residues in the CDR3. The CDR3: CASGGAAEQYF. CDR3 coding DNA: TGTGCCAGCGGGGGGGCCGCCGAGCAGTACTTC.

DNA for the CDR3: TGTGCCAGCAGTGCGAGCGGGGGCAACTACGAGCAGTACTTC. This codes for CASSASGGNYEQYF. The V call is TRBV6-5, the J call TRBJ2-7; 8 nucleotides match TRBD2. Germline CDR1 reads MNHEY; CDR2 reads SVGAGI. This CDR3 is built from 14 residues. Trimming took 5 bases from V and 3 from J; bases not matched to a gene: 6.

This clone occurred a few times. The chain combines TRBV7-8 with TRBJ1-2; no clear D. Germline V gene sequence: CDR1 SGHVS, CDR2 FQNEAQ. V shed 5 bases and J shed 11 bases, with 27 bases lying between them. The CDR3 has 16 residues. The CDR3 region is CASSPFGDPNQLWYTF. CDR3 in DNA: TGTGCCAGCAGCCCGTTTGGGGATCCGAACCAGTTGTGGTACACCTTC. The variable domain in full, with the rest retrieved from reference TRBV7-8 and TRBJ1-2, is GAGVSQSPRYKVAKRGQDVALRCDPISGHVSLFWYQQALGQGPEFLTYFQNEAQLDKSGLPSDRFFAERPEGSVSTLKIQRTQQEDSAVYLCASSPFGDPNQLWYTFGSGTRLTVV.